The clone carrying this TCR beta chain turned up a few times. The library targeted TCRbeta and was prepared with unique molecular identifiers. From the PCR reads, TCRdb called clonotypes with MiXCR, one entry per CDR3 protein. Of around 600,000 distinct CDR3 sequences in the sample, about 10% were seen once. The CDR3 is 13 amino acids. CDR1 and CDR2 from the germline V gene are DFQATT and SNEGSKA (reference sequence). Trimming removed 6 bases at V and 6 bases at J, with 12 bases between. These data are taken from a study of T-cell reconstitution after alpha-beta-depleted transplantation in children. The receptor was isolated from a human donor who donated a stem cell graft to a child with acute myeloid leukemia. V and J are TRBV20-1 and TRBJ2-6; D uncertain. The material was PBMCs from the stem cell graft donor, obtained from the stem cell graft. For the CDR3, the DNA is TGCAGTGCCCCCCAAAGAGCGGCCAACGTCCTGACTTTC. Protein sequence: CSAPQRAANVLTF.